Each of the 16 T cell receptor beta chains below was sequenced from the same sample in a study of blood T cell repertoires in COVID-19. Assay used: immunoSEQ multiplex PCR; TCRdb lists only in-frame clones, some missing. The sample lists some 330,000 clones; around 90% were seen once. Sequencing input: PBMCs or T cells enriched from blood (not recorded which). Receptors originate from a man younger than 40 who had recovered from COVID-19.

V and J are TRBV7-9 and TRBJ1-2, with D perhaps TRBD1 (6 bases). From germline, CDR1 is SEHNR and CDR2 FQNEAQ (reference sequence). The CDR3 totals 16 residues. Trimming pared 2 bases from V and 3 bases from J, leaving 16 bases between. CDR3 in amino acids: CASSLLLWGLHYGYTF. The CDR3 bases are TGTGCCAGCAGCTTACTTTTGTGGGGGCTCCACTATGGCTACACCTTC.

The chain is built from TRBV7-2 and TRBJ1-1, with a possible D match to TRBD1 (6 bases). In germline, CDR1 is SGHTA, CDR2 FQGNSA. The CDR3 contains 14 residues. V lost 2 bases, J lost 1 base, and 8 bases lay in between. Here the CDR3 DNA reads TGTGCCAGCAGCTTACAGGGGTCGAACACTGAAGCTTTCTTT. Protein: CASSLQGSNTEAFF.

This sequence joins TRBV5-5 and TRBJ2-2, with D possibly TRBD1 on 6 matching bases. The CDR3 sequence is 12 residues long. Per germline, CDR1 SGHKS and CDR2 YYEKEE (reference sequence). V was trimmed by 8 bases and J by 5 bases, leaving 10 bases between them. Here the CDR3 reads CASNRETGELFF. The CDR3 DNA is TGTGCCAGTAACAGGGAGACCGGGGAGCTGTTTTTT.

This clone is a singleton in its sample. The chain recombines TRBV28 with TRBJ1-5, with D hard to call. The germline V and J ends were trimmed by 6 bases and 1 base, with 16 bases remaining between them. This CDR3 spans 16 amino acids. Germline CDR1 is MDHEN and CDR2 is SYDVKM. The CDR3 sequence is CASRSPRSASNQPQHF. The CDR3 DNA reads as TGTGCCAGCAGATCCCCGCGGAGTGCCAGCAATCAGCCCCAGCATTTT.

J is TRBJ2-1 and V is TRBV6-5, with TRBD2 matching 13 bases. V lost 5 bases to trimming and J lost 6 bases; unmatched junction nucleotides: 4. CDR1 is MNHEY and CDR2 is SVGAGI in the germline V gene. CDR3 size: 15 residues. Here the CDR3 reads CASSLGTSGVNEQFF. The CDR3 region has the DNA TGTGCCAGCAGTCTTGGGACTAGCGGGGTCAATGAGCAGTTCTTC.

The chain is built from TRBV19 and TRBJ2-7; TRBD1 agrees at 7 bases. Per germline, CDR1 LNHDA and CDR2 SQIVND (reference sequence). V gave up 7 bases and J gave up 4 bases; unmatched junction bases: 7. The CDR3 totals 13 residues. CDR3 in DNA: TGTGCCAGTAAGGTGGCAGGGGGTTACGAGCAGTACTTC. Encoded protein: CASKVAGGYEQYF. The full variable domain, in which reference TRBV19 and TRBJ2-7 provide the parts outside the CDR3, is DGGITQSPKYLFRKEGQNVTLSCEQNLNHDAMYWYRQDPGQGLRLIYYSQIVNDFQKGDIAEGYSVSREKKESFPLTVTSAQKNPTAFYLCASKVAGGYEQYFGPGTRLTVT.

This chain connects TRBV7-9 to TRBJ1-3; the match to TRBD1 covers 7 bases. CDR1 is SEHNR, CDR2 FQNEAQ, per germline (reference sequence). Trimming removed 5 bases from V and 4 bases from J; junction bases left unmatched: 8. This CDR3 contains 15 residues. The CDR3: CASSIPTGRGNTIYF. CDR3 bases: TGTGCCAGCAGCATACCGACAGGGCGCGGAAACACCATATATTTT.

CDR3 sequence: CSASGGRYGYTF. CDR3 nucleotide sequence: TGCAGTGCTAGTGGGGGGAGGTATGGCTACACCTTC. The chain uses TRBV20-1 and TRBJ1-2, with D possibly being TRBD1 (5 bases). The V end was cut by 3 bases, the J end by 5 bases, with 10 bases between. CDR3 length equals 12 residues. Germline CDR1 DFQATT, CDR2 SNEGSKA (reference sequence).

The rearrangement links TRBV5-1 to TRBJ2-7; weak D call: TRBD1 (6 bases). This CDR3 has 15 amino acids. Trimming left V 0 bases short and J 2 bases short, with 12 bases between. From germline, CDR1 is SGHRS and CDR2 YFSETQ. CDR3 coding DNA: TGCGCCAGCAGCTTGGGTCGGGGACATCCCTACGAGCAGTACTTC. Its translation is CASSLGRGHPYEQYF.

This chain uses TRBV28 with TRBJ1-2; TRBD1 matches at 9 bases. The V segment lost 6 bases and the J segment 0 bases; nucleotides outside the gene matches: 11. CDR1 and CDR2 from the germline V gene are MDHEN and SYDVKM. CDR3 length equals 17 residues. CDR3 nucleotide sequence: TGTGCCAGCAGGTCACCGGGACAGGGTTTGGCTAACTATGGCTACACCTTC. This codes for CASRSPGQGLANYGYTF.

The chain carries TRBV20-1 and TRBJ1-2; D gene uncertain. This CDR3 has 12 residues. Germline-derived CDR1 and CDR2 are DFQATT and SNEGSKA (reference sequence). Trimming pared 3 bases from V and 5 bases from J, leaving 10 bases between. This chain's CDR3 is CSASVESYGYTF. The DNA of the CDR3 is TGCAGTGCTAGTGTCGAGAGTTATGGCTACACCTTC.

The chain joins TRBV5-1 to TRBJ2-3; the D is unclear. Germline V gives CDR1 SGHRS, CDR2 YFSETQ. CDR3 length: 13 residues. Trimming took 4 bases from V and 1 from J, leaving 7 bases between them. The CDR3 DNA reads as TGCGCCAGCAGCGCCTCAGGCACAGATACGCAGTATTTT. Residues: CASSASGTDTQYF.

This clone was seen a single time. This chain uses TRBV24-1 with TRBJ2-3, with 9 bases identical to TRBD1. Germline trimming cut 9 bases from V and 5 bases from J; bases unmatched to any gene: 8. CDR1 KGHDR and CDR2 SFDVKD come from the germline V gene. The CDR3 loop spans 14 amino acids. CDR3 in amino acids: CATGWGQGGDTQYF. CDR3 bases: TGTGCCACCGGTTGGGGACAGGGAGGAGATACGCAGTATTTT.

The chain carries TRBV7-9 and TRBJ1-6; D might be TRBD1 (6 bases). The CDR3 covers 14 residues. The germline gives CDR1 SEHNR, CDR2 FQNEAQ (reference sequence). V was cut by 6 bases and J by 4 bases, with 10 bases left in between. CDR3 loop: CASRNRAYNSPLHF. Here the CDR3 DNA reads TGTGCCAGCAGAAACAGGGCTTATAATTCACCCCTCCACTTT. Combining the CDR3 with reference TRBV7-9 and TRBJ1-6 gives the whole variable domain DTGVSQNPRHKITKRGQNVTFRCDPISEHNRLYWYRQTLGQGPEFLTYFQNEAQLEKSRLLSDRFSAERPKGSFSTLEIQRTEQGDSAMYLCASRNRAYNSPLHFGNGTRLTVT.

This clone was found once. The DNA for the CDR3 is TGTGCCAGCAGCTTACCCCCGGCTAGCGGGGGAAATGAGCAGTTCTTC. It codes for CASSLPPASGGNEQFF. This chain uses TRBV7-9 with TRBJ2-1, with 10 bases matching TRBD2. CDR1 is SEHNR and CDR2 is FQNEAQ in the germline V gene (reference sequence). V lost 2 bases, J lost 7 bases, and 8 bases stayed unmatched. This CDR3 comprises 16 residues.

As to this clone: Other nucleotide sequences from this sample produce the same CDR3. V is TRBV19 and J is TRBJ2-2, with D uncertain. The V and J ends lost 4 bases and 1 base respectively, with 10 bases between them. There are 15 residues in the CDR3. The germline gives CDR1 LNHDA, CDR2 SQIVND (reference sequence). In DNA, the CDR3 is TGTGCCAGTAGTAAATTGGCAGGGAACACCGGGGAGCTGTTTTTT. It translates to CASSKLAGNTGELFF.